This entry describes one T cell receptor beta chain. One junction end does not reproduce the germline sequence, and a read error may be involved. The investigators made TCR beta cDNA from approximately 510 ng total RNA, using a constant-region primer. It was through three nested multiplex PCR rounds of slightly modified ARM-PCR that TCR beta libraries arose. It was with TRBV1-TRBV30 forward primers and a C-beta reverse primer that the first two PCR rounds were run, at around 11 cycles each. MiXCR, run by TCRdb on the multiplex PCR reads, gives a single entry per CDR3 protein. Here the sample spans fewer than 350,000 distinct CDR3 sequences, roughly two thirds being singletons. The CDR3 is 14 amino acids. CDR1 is SGHNT, CDR2 YENEEA, per germline. Unsorted whole blood served as the source of blood RNA, and germline DNA was extracted as well. These data originate in a study of tumor-infiltrating lymphocytes in primary liver carcinoma. Study-level information: Samples produced roughly 3.65 to 7.5 million productive TCRbeta reads, comparable across tissue types.

The specimen was peripheral blood. The chain employs TRBV11-3 and TRBJ2-7, with D perhaps TRBD2 (5 bases). The TCR comes from a man aged 40-55 years with primary liver carcinoma and hepatitis B virus infection. The CDR3 sequence is CASRRTRESSEEYF. The CDR3 DNA follows: TGTGCAAGCAGAAGGACGAGGGAGTCATCGGAGGAGTACTTC.